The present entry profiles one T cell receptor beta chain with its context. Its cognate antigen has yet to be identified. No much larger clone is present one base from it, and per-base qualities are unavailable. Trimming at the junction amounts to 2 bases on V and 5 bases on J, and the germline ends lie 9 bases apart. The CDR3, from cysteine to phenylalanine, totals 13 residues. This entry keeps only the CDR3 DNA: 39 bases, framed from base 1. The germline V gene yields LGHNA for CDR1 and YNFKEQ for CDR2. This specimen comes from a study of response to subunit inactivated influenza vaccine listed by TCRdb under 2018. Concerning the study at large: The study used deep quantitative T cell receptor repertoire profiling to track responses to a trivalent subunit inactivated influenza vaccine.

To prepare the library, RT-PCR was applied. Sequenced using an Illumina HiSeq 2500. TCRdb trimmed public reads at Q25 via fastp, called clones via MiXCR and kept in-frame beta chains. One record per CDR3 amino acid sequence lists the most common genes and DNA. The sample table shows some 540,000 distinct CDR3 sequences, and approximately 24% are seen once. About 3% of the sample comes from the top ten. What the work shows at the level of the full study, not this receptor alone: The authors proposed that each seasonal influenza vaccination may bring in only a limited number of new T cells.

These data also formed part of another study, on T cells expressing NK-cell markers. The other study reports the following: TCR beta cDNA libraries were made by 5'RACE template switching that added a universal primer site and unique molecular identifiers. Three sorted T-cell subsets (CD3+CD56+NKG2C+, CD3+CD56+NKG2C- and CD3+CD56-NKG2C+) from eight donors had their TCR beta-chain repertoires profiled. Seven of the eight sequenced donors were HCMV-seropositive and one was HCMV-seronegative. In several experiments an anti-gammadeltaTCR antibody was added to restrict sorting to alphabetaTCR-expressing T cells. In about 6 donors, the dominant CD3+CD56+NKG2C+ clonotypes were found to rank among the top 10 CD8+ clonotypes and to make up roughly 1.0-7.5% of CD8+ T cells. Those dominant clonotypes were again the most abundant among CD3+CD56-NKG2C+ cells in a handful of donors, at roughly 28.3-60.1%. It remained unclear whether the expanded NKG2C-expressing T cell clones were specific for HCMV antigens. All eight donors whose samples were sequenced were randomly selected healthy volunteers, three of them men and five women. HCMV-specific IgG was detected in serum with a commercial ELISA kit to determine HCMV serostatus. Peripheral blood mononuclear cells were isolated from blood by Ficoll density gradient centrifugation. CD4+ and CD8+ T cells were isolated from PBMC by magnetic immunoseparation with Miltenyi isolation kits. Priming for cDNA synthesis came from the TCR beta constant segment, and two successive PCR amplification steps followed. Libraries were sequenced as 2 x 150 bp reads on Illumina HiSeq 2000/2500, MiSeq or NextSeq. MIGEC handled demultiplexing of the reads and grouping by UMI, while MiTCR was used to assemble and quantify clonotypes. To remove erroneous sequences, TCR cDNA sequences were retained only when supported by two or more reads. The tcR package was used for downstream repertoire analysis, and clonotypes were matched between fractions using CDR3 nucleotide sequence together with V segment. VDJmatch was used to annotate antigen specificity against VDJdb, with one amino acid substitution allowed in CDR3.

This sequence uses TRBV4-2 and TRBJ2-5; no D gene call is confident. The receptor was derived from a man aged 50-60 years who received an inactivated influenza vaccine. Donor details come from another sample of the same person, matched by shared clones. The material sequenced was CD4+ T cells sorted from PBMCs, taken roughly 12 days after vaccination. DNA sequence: TGTGCCAGCAGCCAATCTAAAGGGGAGACCCAGTACTTC. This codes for CASSQSKGETQYF.